Reported below is one T cell receptor beta chain. Its antigen is still unknown. This entry comes from a study of T-cell memory formation after mild COVID-19. Findings of the study overall: Researchers report contracting CD4+ clones mostly in CM and EM, with CD8+ clones in EMRA. Pre-infection memory showed some responding clones, and this suggested that cross-reactive memory joined.

This CDR3 comprises 16 residues. The junction had 13 bases not matched to a gene; V was cut back by 1 base and J by 9 bases. CDR1 and CDR2 from the germline V gene are DFQATT and SNEGSKA (reference sequence). TCRdb passed the 5' RACE reads through MiXCR, listing each CDR3 protein once. The sample carries about 55,000 distinct CDR3 sequences, 8% to 10% recorded once. The sequenced sample consisted of PBMCs or a T cell subset sorted from them (not recorded which). The gene calls are TRBV20-1 and TRBJ2-1; 9 nucleotides align to TRBD2. The clonotype was recovered from a man younger than 35 who had mild COVID-19 (a few samples of this study predate the infection). Cell type and time point are not known. In DNA form, the CDR3 reads TGCAGTGCTAGAGGGGTGAAGCTAGCGGGGCGGGCTGAGCAGTTCTTC. Its protein product is CSARGVKLAGRAEQFF.